The sequence of this T cell receptor beta chain was determined in a study of T cells in Graves' hyperthyroidism and ophthalmopathy. Hyperthyroidism, newly diagnosed and lasting under 2 months, affected patients aged 18 to 65. Isolation of PBMCs was performed on approximately 10 ml fresh peripheral blood. The table lists this clonotype with many counts. RNA transcripts gave rise to amplified TCR beta CDR3 regions. A first-round RT-PCR of the TCR CDR3 used the HTBI primer set. TCRdb re-called the multiplex PCR reads through MiXCR, storing one row per CDR3 protein. The sample lists 500,000 to 750,000 distinct CDR3 sequences; approximately 14% were seen once. What was sequenced was blood. This sequence originates from a woman in her 30s with Graves' hyperthyroidism.

The CDR3 spells CASSLGLAWEQYF. The CDR3 DNA is TGTGCCAGCAGCTTAGGACTAGCTTGGGAGCAGTACTTC. The chain has TRBV13 and TRBJ2-7; weak D call: TRBD2 (6 bases). Germline CDR1 and CDR2: PRHDT and FYEKMQ (reference sequence). The length of the CDR3 is 13 residues. Trimming stripped 0 bases from V and 7 bases from J, with 10 bases between.